This T cell receptor beta chain stems from a study of identical twins. General observations from the study: Excess low generation probability was seen in twin-shared out-of-frame alpha sequences. Zero-insertion results could be subject to partial confounding by invariant MAIT and iNKT cells.

This clonotype was observed a few times. Antigen: not known. This CDR3 spans 16 amino acids. V was clipped by 5 bases and J by 6 bases; unmatched bases: 13. Per the germline V gene, CDR1 is SGHVS and CDR2 is FNYEAQ. A template switching step contributed a universal primer site, while unique molecular identifiers were present in the cDNA. In TCRdb, the 5' RACE reads were re-called with MiXCR into one record per CDR3 protein. The table records roughly 18,000 distinct CDR3 sequences, just under 70% of them present only once. The sequence came from a woman aged 18-30 years in good health. This table probably holds off-target reads from a library built for another chain. This chain connects TRBV7-6 to TRBJ2-3; 8 nucleotides agree with TRBD2. The specimen was memory (CD45RO+) T cells sorted from blood. The CDR3 protein is CASSLRTSIDWDTQYF. Written as DNA, the CDR3 is TGTGCCAGCAGCCTGAGGACTAGCATTGATTGGGATACGCAGTATTTT.